Listed below are T cell receptor beta chains from one sample, sequenced in a study of cytomegalovirus exposure and HLA in healthy donors. The method was immunoSEQ multiplex PCR; TCRdb's version includes in-frame clones alone and lacks a portion of them. Of 90,000 to 130,000 clones detected, under 70% appear once; the ten largest clones hold 8.5% to 9.5%. The sequenced sample was PBMCs. Receptors originate from a man aged 25 to 40 in good health and CMV-seropositive. The CDR3 runs from the conserved cysteine through the conserved F or W. The D gene is left open where the match is weak. Clone size is stated in some rows and not others, as once, few, many or a class when expanded.

>TRBV6-6|-|few|TRBJ1-1|12
CASSRTDTEAFF
TGTGCCAGCAGCCGGACAGACACTGAAGCTTTCTTT
>TRBV13|-|-|TRBJ2-7|14
CASSLRGGPYEQYF
TGTGCCAGCAGCTTAAGGGGGGGCCCTTACGAGCAGTACTTC
>TRBV9|-|-|TRBJ2-2|12
CASSVAAGELFF
TGTGCCAGCAGCGTAGCGGCCGGGGAGCTGTTTTTT
>TRBV7-6|-|once|TRBJ2-2|15
CASSWGLANTGELFF
TGTGCCAGCAGTTGGGGACTGGCGAACACCGGGGAGCTGTTTTTT
>TRBV5-4|-|-|TRBJ2-2|16
CASSLEAGRLTGELFF
TGTGCCAGCAGCTTGGAGGCAGGGAGGCTCACCGGGGAGCTGTTTTTT
>TRBV9|-|-|TRBJ2-7|13
CASSETDSYEQYF
TGTGCCAGCAGCGAGACTGACTCCTACGAGCAGTACTTC
>TRBV4-1|-|few|TRBJ1-3|15
CASSQDQGSWNTIYF
TGCGCCAGCAGCCAAGATCAGGGTTCTTGGAACACCATATATTTT
>TRBV19|-|once|TRBJ1-2|12
CASSIDSYGYTF
TGTGCCAGTAGTATCGACAGTTATGGCTACACCTTC
>TRBV7-3|-|-|TRBJ1-1|16
CASSLSPDTIWTEAFF
TGTGCCAGCAGCTTAAGCCCGGACACTATTTGGACTGAAGCTTTCTTT
>TRBV9|TRBD1|few|TRBJ2-3|17
CASSVDRGGGRTDTQYF
TGTGCCAGCAGCGTGGACAGGGGTGGTGGACGCACAGATACGCAGTATTTT
>TRBV6-5|TRBD1|few|TRBJ2-6|16
CASSYSGQGRANVLTF
TGTGCCAGCAGTTACTCTGGACAGGGGAGGGCCAACGTCCTGACTTTC
>TRBV2|-|-|TRBJ1-6|14
CASSEGRGNSPLHF
TGTGCCAGCAGTGAAGGACGCGGTAATTCACCCCTCCACTTT
>TRBV6-6|-|-|TRBJ1-2|12
CASVMVQGGYTF
TGTGCCAGCGTTATGGTCCAGGGTGGCTACACCTTC
>TRBV6-1|TRBD1|-|TRBJ2-7|15
CASSEWDRATYEQYF
TGTGCCAGCAGTGAATGGGACAGGGCCACCTACGAGCAGTACTTC
>TRBV5-1|TRBD1|-|TRBJ1-2|16
CASDKTGTASLDGYTF
TGCGCCAGCGACAAGACAGGGACAGCAAGTCTGGATGGCTACACCTTC
>TRBV7-2|TRBD2|-|TRBJ2-2|16
CASSLNGGGNTGELFF
TGTGCCAGCAGCTTAAATGGGGGGGGGAACACCGGGGAGCTGTTTTTT
>TRBV30|TRBD2|few|TRBJ2-3|15
CAWTPGGASTDTQYF
TGTGCCTGGACCCCCGGGGGGGCTAGCACAGATACGCAGTATTTT